This T cell receptor (beta chain) was sequenced during a study of blood T cell repertoires in COVID-19. The wider study: Whether acute or convalescent, the COVID-19 samples came from the United States, Italy and Spain. The analysed material was cDNA or gDNA that came from T cells, B-cell-depleted T cells, or PBMCs.

In the authors' methods: Using reference gene primer amplification, nucleated cell counts were estimated. The assay was immunoSEQ multiplex PCR, and TCRdb's table has in-frame clones only and misses some. That table supplies the V and J calls and clone size; D and trimming were determined from the DNA. The sample carries 56,000 or so clones, almost 90% recorded once. J was trimmed by 7 bases and V by 6 bases; bases with no gene match: 8. CDR3 length equals 15 residues. Germline CDR1 and CDR2: MGHRA and YSYEKL. V usage is TRBV4-1 and J usage is TRBJ2-4, with 11 bases fitting TRBD2. The sample comprised peripheral blood. This clonotype originated in a woman of 80 years or more with active COVID-19. CDR3: CASSVLAGAFNIQYF. The CDR3 DNA is TGCGCCAGCAGTGTACTAGCGGGGGCCTTTAACATTCAGTACTTC.